This entry describes one TCR beta chain. The antigen is undetermined. This sample stems from a study of cytomegalovirus exposure and HLA in healthy donors. Notes on the study in general: Reportedly, cytomegalovirus status was diagnosed with high sensitivity and specificity.

Per the germline V gene, CDR1 is MGHRA and CDR2 is YSYEKL. This CDR3 is 14 amino acids long. It was with 60 Vbeta and 13 Jbeta primers that the PCR ran. Profiling relied on immunoSEQ multiplex PCR, and the TCRdb table lists in-frame clones only, not all of them. The repertoire table contains about 96,000 clones. The receptor's source is a woman aged 25 to 39 in good health and CMV-seronegative. V is TRBV4-1 and J is TRBJ2-5; 12 bases match TRBD1. The J call may be mistaken, given a closer DNA end match to TRBJ2-7. The sample comprised PBMCs. Here the CDR3 reads CASSHGTGGSEQYF. CDR3 nucleotide sequence: TGCGCCAGCAGCCACGGGACAGGGGGCTCCGAGCAGTACTTC.